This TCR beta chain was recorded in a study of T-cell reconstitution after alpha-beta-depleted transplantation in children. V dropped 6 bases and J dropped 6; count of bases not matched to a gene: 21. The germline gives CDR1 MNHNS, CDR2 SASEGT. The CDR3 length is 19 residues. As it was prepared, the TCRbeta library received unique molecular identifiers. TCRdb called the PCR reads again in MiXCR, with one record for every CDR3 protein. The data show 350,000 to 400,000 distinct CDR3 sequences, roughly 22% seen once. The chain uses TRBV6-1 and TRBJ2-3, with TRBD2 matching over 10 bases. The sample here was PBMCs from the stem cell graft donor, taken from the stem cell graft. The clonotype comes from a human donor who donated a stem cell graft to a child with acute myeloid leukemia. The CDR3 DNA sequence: TGTGCCAGCAGCAGACAGTCCTGGTCAGGGCTAGCGGGAGTCGATACGCAGTATTTT. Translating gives CASSRQSWSGLAGVDTQYF.